This TCR beta chain came from a study of CD8 T cells in Susac syndrome. As for this clonotype: Its matching antigen is unknown.

CD8+ and CD4+ T cells from blood underwent TCR beta sequencing. Random hexamers primed reverse transcription of roughly 0.45 to 1 ug RNA. Across 54 Vbeta and 13 Jbeta, immunoSEQ multiplex PCR amplified TCR beta CDR3. TCRdb used MiXCR to reprocess the immunoSEQ multiplex PCR reads, holding one entry per CDR3 protein. Of under 550,000 distinct CDR3 sequences in the sample, approximately 89% were seen once. Trimming took 3 bases from V and 1 from J, leaving 12 bases between them. This CDR3 spans 15 amino acids. The germline V gene encodes CDR1 SGDLS and CDR2 YYNGEE. Study results and limitations: It was acknowledged in the study that the number of individuals who were included in its TCR sequencing and HLA analysis was relatively small.

The sequencing input was CD8+ T cells from PBMCs. J is TRBJ2-3 and V is TRBV9; D is possibly TRBD2 (5 bases). The TCR comes from a human donor with multiple sclerosis. The CDR3 DNA reads TGTGCCAGCAGCGCGCTCCTGGGAGGCACAGATACGCAGTATTTT. Its protein product is CASSALLGGTDTQYF.